This T cell receptor beta chain was found in a study of T cells after yellow fever vaccination. Study-level results: The bulk population could contribute abundant contaminating clonotypes to FACS-sorted repertoires.

V shed 5 bases and J 5 bases; nucleotides not matched to a gene: 8. The CDR3 consists of 17 residues. Germline CDR1 and CDR2: SGHAT and FQNNGV. TCRdb re-called the 5' RACE reads through MiXCR, storing one row per CDR3 protein. The sample gives around 140,000 distinct CDR3 sequences, 5% to 8% of which show up once; approximately 0.59% is in the top ten. As regards this clonotype: Antigen specificity is unknown.

Source: CD4+ T cells sorted from PBMCs, taken 10 days after the yellow fever booster vaccination. This sequence was found in a man under 40 who received the YFV17D yellow fever vaccine. The chain combines TRBV11-2 with TRBJ2-5, with 16 bases identical to TRBD2. The CDR3 reads CASSLGTSGRALETQYF. In DNA, the CDR3 is TGTGCCAGCAGCCTCGGGACTAGCGGGAGGGCCTTGGAGACCCAGTACTTC.